This T cell receptor (beta chain) was obtained from a study of T cell responses to AZD1222 COVID-19 vaccine. Whole-study results and caveats: The number of AZD1222 recipients seropositive at baseline was only 6 or 7. Dominant CD4 TCR responses targeted spike regions 160-218 and 743-854.

The V gene lost 5 bases and the J gene lost 3 bases, with 6 bases spanning the gap. Germline V gene lookup returns CDR1 SGHNT and CDR2 YYREEE (reference sequence). The CDR3 runs to 12 residues. Note on this clone: Antigen: not known.

Libraries were prepared by immunoSEQ multiplex PCR; TCRdb keeps only in-frame clonotypes and omits some of them. This sample carries 150,000 or so clones, around 89% of them seen once, and the ten largest clones take roughly 4%. Specimen: peripheral blood, collected 28 days after the second dose of the MenACWY control vaccine. The TCR sequence derives from an adult who received the MenACWY meningococcal vaccine as a control. The rearrangement joins TRBV5-4 to TRBJ2-1, with D perhaps TRBD2 (6 bases). The CDR3 nucleotides read TGTGCCAGCAGGCGGGACTACAATGAGCAGTTCTTC. This gives the protein CASRRDYNEQFF.